Each of the 5 T cell receptor beta chains below was sequenced from the same sample in a study of beta chain features in type 1 diabetes. What was sequenced were expressed TCRB transcripts, since all of the isolated RNA had been reverse transcribed. The repertoire was sequenced with immunoSEQ multiplex PCR; TCRdb's copy has only in-frame clones and lacks some. The data contain around 300,000 clones, around 15% of them singletons. Sequencing used central memory CD4+ T cells from blood. These receptors all come from a man younger than 45 in good health.

The chain couples TRBV9 to TRBJ1-5; D unresolved. The CDR3 runs to 15 residues. Trimming removed 1 base at V and 7 bases at J, with 15 bases between. Germline V gene lookup returns CDR1 SGDLS and CDR2 YYNGEE. The CDR3 loop is CASSVSGESIQPQHF. Written as DNA, the CDR3 is TGTGCCAGCAGCGTATCCGGGGAATCGATACAGCCCCAGCATTTT.

The chain recombines TRBV14 with TRBJ2-1; a possible D gene is TRBD2 (6 bases). CDR1 is SGHDN, CDR2 FVKESK, per germline. V was pared by 6 bases and J by 0 bases, with 9 bases between. The CDR3 has 14 residues. The CDR3 sequence: CASRLGGSYNEQFF. In nucleotides, the CDR3 is TGTGCCAGCAGGCTCGGGGGCTCCTACAATGAGCAGTTCTTC. Combining the CDR3 with reference TRBV14 and TRBJ2-1 gives the whole variable domain EAGVTQFPSHSVIEKGQTVTLRCDPISGHDNLYWYRRVMGKEIKFLLHFVKESKQDESGMPNNRFLAERTGGTYSTLKVQPAELEDSGVYFCASRLGGSYNEQFFGPGTRLTVL.

The chain links TRBV27 to TRBJ2-5, with a weak D call TRBD2 (5 bases). The V end lost 2 bases, the J end lost 4 bases, and 11 bases lay between the germline ends. Germline CDR1 reads MNHEY; CDR2 reads SMNVEV (reference sequence). The CDR3 runs 14 residues. Written as DNA, the CDR3 is TGTGCCAGCAGTTTAAATCGGGGATTAGAGACCCAGTACTTC. Amino acid sequence: CASSLNRGLETQYF.

This clone was recorded a few times. The genes are TRBV1 and TRBJ1-2; whether TRBD1, the table's D call, matches the DNA was not checked. TRBV1 is a documented pseudogene. The CDR3 is made up of 15 amino acids. The CDR3 nucleotides read TGCACCAGCAGCCAAGATACGCCCAGGGTGGCTGGCTACACCTTC. Protein product: CTSSQDTPRVAGYTF.

V gene TRBV7-3 combines with J gene TRBJ2-7; 12 positions agree with TRBD1. CDR3 length: 17 residues. Unmatched junction bases numbered 12, after V lost 4 bases and J lost 5 bases. CDR1 is SGHTA and CDR2 is FQGTGA in the germline V gene. CDR3 nucleotides: TGTGCCAGCAGCTACGGACCGGGACAGGGGGCTCCCCACGAGCAGTACGTC. This gives the protein CASSYGPGQGAPHEQYV.